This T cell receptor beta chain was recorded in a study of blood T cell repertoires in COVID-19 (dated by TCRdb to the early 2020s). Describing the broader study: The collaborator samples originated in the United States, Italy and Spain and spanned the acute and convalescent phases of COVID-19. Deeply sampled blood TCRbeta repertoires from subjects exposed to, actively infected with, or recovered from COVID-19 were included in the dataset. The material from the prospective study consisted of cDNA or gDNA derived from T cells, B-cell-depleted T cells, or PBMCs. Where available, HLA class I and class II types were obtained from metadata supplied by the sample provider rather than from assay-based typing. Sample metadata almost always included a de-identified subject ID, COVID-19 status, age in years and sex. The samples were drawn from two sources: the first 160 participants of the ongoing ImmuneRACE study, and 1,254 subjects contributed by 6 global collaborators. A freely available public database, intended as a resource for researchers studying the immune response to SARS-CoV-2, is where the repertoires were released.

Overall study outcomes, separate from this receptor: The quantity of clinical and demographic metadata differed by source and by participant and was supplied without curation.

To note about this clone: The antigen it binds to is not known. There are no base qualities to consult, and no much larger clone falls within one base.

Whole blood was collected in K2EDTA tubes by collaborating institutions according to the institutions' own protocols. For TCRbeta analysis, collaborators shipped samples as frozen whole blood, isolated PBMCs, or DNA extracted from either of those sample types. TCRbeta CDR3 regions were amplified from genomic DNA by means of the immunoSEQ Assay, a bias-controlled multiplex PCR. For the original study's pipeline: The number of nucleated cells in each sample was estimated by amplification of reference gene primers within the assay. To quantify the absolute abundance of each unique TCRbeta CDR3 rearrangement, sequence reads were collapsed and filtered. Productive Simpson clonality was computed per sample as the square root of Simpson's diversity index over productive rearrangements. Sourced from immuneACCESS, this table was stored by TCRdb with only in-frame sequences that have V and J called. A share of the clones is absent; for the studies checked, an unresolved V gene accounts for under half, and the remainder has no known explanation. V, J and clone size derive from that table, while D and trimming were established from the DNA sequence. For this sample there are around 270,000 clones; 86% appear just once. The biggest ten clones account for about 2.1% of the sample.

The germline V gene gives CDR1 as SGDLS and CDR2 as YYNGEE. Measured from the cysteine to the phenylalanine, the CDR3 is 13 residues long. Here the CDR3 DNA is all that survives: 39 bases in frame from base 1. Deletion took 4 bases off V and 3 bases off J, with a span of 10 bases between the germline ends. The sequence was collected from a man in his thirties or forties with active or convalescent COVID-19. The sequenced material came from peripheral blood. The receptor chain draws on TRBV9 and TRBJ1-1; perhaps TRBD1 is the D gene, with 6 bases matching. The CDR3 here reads CASSLQGYTEAFF. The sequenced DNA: TGTGCCAGCAGCCTACAGGGATACACTGAAGCTTTCTTT. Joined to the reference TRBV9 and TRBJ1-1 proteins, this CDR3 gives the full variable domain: DSGVTQTPKHLITATGQRVTLRCSPRSGDLSVYWYQQSLDQGLQFLIQYYNGEERAKGNILERFSAQQFPDLHSELNLSSLELGDSALYFCASSLQGYTEAFFGQGTRLTVV.